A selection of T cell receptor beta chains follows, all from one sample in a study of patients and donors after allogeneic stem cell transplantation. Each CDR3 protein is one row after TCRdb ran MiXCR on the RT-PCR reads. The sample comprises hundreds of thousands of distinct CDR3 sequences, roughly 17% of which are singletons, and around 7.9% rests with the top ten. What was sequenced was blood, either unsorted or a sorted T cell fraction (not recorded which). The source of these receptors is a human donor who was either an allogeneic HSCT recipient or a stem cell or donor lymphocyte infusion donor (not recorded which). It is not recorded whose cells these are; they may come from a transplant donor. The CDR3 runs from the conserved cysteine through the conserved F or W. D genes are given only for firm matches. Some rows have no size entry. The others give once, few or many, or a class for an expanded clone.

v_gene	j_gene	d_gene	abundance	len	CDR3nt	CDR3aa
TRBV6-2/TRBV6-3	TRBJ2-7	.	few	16	TGTGCCAGCAGTCTATTTAAGTGGATTATCTCCTACGAGCAGTACTTC	CASSLFKWIISYEQYF
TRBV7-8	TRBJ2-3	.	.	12	TGTGCCAGCAGCTCCCGATCGGGCCGAAAGTATTTT	CASSSRSGRKYF
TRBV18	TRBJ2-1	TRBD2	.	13	TGTGCCAGCTCAGTCACTAGCGAGACTGAGCAGTTCTTC	CASSVTSETEQFF
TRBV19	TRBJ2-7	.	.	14	TGTGCCAGTAGTTGGCCGGGGCCCTCCTACGAGCAGTACTTC	CASSWPGPSYEQYF
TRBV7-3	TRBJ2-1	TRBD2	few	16	TGTGCCAGCAGCTCAAGGTGGCGGGAGGGCCGGGCTGAGCAGTTCTTC	CASSSRWREGRAEQFF
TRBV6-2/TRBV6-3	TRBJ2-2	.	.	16	TGTGCCAGCACCCCACCGGGCAGGGAGAACACCGGGGAGCTGTTTTTT	CASTPPGRENTGELFF
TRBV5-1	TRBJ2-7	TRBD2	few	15	TGCGCCAGCAGCTTGGCCTCTAGCGGGAGCTACGAGCAGTACTTC	CASSLASSGSYEQYF
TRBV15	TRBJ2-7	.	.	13	TGTGCCACCAGCAGAGAGGCCCCCTACGAGCAGTACTTC	CATSREAPYEQYF
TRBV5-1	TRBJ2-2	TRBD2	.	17	TGCGCCAGCAGCTTAAGGACTAGCGGGGGTAACACCGGGGAGCTGTTTTTT	CASSLRTSGGNTGELFF
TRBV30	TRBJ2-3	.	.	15	TGTGCCTGGAGTATGGGGGGGCCTCCACCAGATACGCAGTATTTT	CAWSMGGPPPDTQYF
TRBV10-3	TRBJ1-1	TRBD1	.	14	TGTGCCATCAGGTATGGACAGGCCTACACTGAAGCTTTCTTT	CAIRYGQAYTEAFF
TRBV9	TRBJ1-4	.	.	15	TGTGCCAGCAGCGTAGCTTCCTCGGGGAGTGAAAAACTGTTTTTT	CASSVASSGSEKLFF
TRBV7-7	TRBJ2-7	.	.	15	TGTGCTAGCAGCTTAGAACCAGGGAACTCCTACGAGCAGTACTTC	CASSLEPGNSYEQYF
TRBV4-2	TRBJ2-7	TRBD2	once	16	TGTGCCAGCAGCCAACCCGGGACTAGCGGAAACTACGAGCAGTACTTC	CASSQPGTSGNYEQYF
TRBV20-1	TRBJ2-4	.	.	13	TGCAGTGCACCAGGGGTAGCCAAAAACATTCAGTACTTC	CSAPGVAKNIQYF
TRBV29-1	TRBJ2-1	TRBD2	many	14	TGCAGCGTTGGGGATGGACTAGCGAGGGGCAAGGAGTTCTTC	CSVGDGLARGKEFF
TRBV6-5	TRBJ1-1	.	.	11	TGTGCCAGCAGTTATCTGGGTGAAGCTTTCTTT	CASSYLGEAFF
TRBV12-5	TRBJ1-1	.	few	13	TGTGCTAGTGGTTACGGACAGACATTGAAAGCTTTCTTT	CASGYGQTLKAFF
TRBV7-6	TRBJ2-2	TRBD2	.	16	TGTGCCAGCAGCCCGTCTGGGCGGGGGGGCCAGGAGGAGCTGTTTTTT	CASSPSGRGGQEELFF
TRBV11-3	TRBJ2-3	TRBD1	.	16	TGTGCCAGCAGCTTAATGACTCGACAGGGGACAGATACGCAGTATTTT	CASSLMTRQGTDTQYF
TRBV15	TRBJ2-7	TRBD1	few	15	TGTGCCACCAGCAGGCCGGGACAGGAGTCCTACGAGCAGTACTTC	CATSRPGQESYEQYF
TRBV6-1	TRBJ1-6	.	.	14	TGTGCCAGCAGACCCGGACCCCAGAATTCACCCCTCCACTTT	CASRPGPQNSPLHF
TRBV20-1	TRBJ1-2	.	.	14	TGCAGTGCTAGTCAGAGGGTTTTGACAGGCGGCTACACCTTC	CSASQRVLTGGYTF
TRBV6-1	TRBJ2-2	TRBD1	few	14	TGTGCCAGCAGAGGGACAGATTACACCGGGGAGCTGTTTTTT	CASRGTDYTGELFF
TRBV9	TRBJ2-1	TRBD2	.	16	TGTGCCAGCAGCTGCCTAGCGGGGGGGCCGTTCAATGAGCAGTTCTTC	CASSCLAGGPFNEQFF
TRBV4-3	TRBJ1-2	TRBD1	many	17	TGCGCCAGCAGCCAAGTGGCTTTTGGGACAGGGAGCTATGGCTACACCTTC	CASSQVAFGTGSYGYTF
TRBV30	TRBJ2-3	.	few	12	TGTGCCTGGAGTAGGAGAGGGGATACGCAGTATTTT	CAWSRRGDTQYF
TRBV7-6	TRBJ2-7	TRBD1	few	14	TGTGCCAGCAGCTTACAGGACAGGGCCCACGAGCAGTACTTC	CASSLQDRAHEQYF
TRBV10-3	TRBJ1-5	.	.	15	TGTGCCATCAGTGAGTCTACCCCCGGCGGCCAGCCCCAGCATTTT	CAISESTPGGQPQHF
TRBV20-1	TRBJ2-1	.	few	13	TGCAGTGCTAGCAATGAGGCCAGGAGGGAGCAGTTCTTC	CSASNEARREQFF
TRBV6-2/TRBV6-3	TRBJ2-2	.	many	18	TGTGCCAGCAGTTATAGAGGGGTATCAGGCGCGAACACCGGGGAGCTGTTTTTT	CASSYRGVSGANTGELFF
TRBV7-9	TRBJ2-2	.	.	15	TGTGCCAGCAAGGTCGGGACTGGTGGTTCCGGGGAGCTGTTTTTT	CASKVGTGGSGELFF
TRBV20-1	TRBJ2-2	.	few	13	TGCAGTGCTACCGACGTGGGACCCGGGGAGCTGTTTTTT	CSATDVGPGELFF
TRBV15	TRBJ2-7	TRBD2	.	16	TGTGCCGCCAGCAGAGACCCTCCGGGACTAGGCTACGAGCAGTACTTC	CAASRDPPGLGYEQYF
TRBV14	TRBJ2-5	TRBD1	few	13	TGTGCCAGCAGCCTGGGACAGGGACCGACCCAGTACTTC	CASSLGQGPTQYF
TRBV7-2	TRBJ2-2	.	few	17	TGTGCCAGCACCCACCCCCAGGGGGGCAAGAACACCGGGGAGCTGTTTTTT	CASTHPQGGKNTGELFF
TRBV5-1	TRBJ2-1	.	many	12	TGCGCCAGCAGCTTGGAGCGGCCAGAGCAGTTCTTC	CASSLERPEQFF
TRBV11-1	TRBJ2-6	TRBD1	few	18	TGTGCCAGCAGCTTAGCTGGGACAGACCTCTCTGGGGCCAACGTCCTGACTTTC	CASSLAGTDLSGANVLTF
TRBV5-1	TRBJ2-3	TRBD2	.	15	TGCGCCAGCAGCTTGGAGCTAGCGGGAGGTGATACGCAGTATTTT	CASSLELAGGDTQYF
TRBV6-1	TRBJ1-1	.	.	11	TGTGCCAGTTTGGGAGGTACTGAAGCTTTCTTT	CASLGGTEAFF
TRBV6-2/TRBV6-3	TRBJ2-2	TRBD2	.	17	TGTGCCAGCAGCCCCAGGCTAGCGGGGGTGAACACCGGGGAGCTGTTTTTT	CASSPRLAGVNTGELFF
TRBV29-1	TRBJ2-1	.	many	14	TGCAGCGCGAACCGGGGGAGCTCCTACAATGAGCAGTTCTTC	CSANRGSSYNEQFF
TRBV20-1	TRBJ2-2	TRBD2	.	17	TGCAGTGCTAGAGATCTGGCTAGCGGAGCGAACACCGGGGAGCTGTTTTTT	CSARDLASGANTGELFF
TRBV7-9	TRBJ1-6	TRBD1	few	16	TGTGCCAGCAGCTTAGAGGGACAGGGGGTCGGCTCACCCCTCCACTTT	CASSLEGQGVGSPLHF
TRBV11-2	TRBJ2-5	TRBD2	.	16	TGTGCCAGCAGCTTATATTTGGCGGGAGCACGAGAGACCCAGTACTTC	CASSLYLAGARETQYF
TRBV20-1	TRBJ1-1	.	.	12	TGCAGTGCTGCCGCACTCAACACTGAAGCTTTCTTT	CSAAALNTEAFF
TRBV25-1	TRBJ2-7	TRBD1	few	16	TGTGCCAGCAGCCGCCCCGGGACAGGGAGCTCCTACGAGCAGTACTTC	CASSRPGTGSSYEQYF
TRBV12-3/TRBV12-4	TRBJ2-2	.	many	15	TGTGCCAGCAGTGTTCCGGGACATCCCACCGGGGAGCTGTTTTTT	CASSVPGHPTGELFF
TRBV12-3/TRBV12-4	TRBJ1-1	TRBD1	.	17	TGTGCCAGCAGTTTAATTGGACAGGGAGACGCCAACGCTGAAGCTTTCTTT	CASSLIGQGDANAEAFF